The 29 T cell receptor beta chains reported below all come from one sample, sequenced in a study of identical twins. MiXCR, run by TCRdb on the 5' RACE reads, gives a single entry per CDR3 protein. The table lists 300,000 to 400,000 distinct CDR3 sequences, approximately 13% of them singletons. These data were also filed under a second study, of yellow fever vaccine responses in identical twins.

Sequencing input: CD8+ T cells sorted from blood. These receptors were obtained from a woman younger than 30 in good health.

This clonotype was seen only a few times. This rearrangement joins TRBV29-1 to TRBJ2-1, with 11 bases lining up with TRBD1. CDR1 SQVTM and CDR2 ANQGSEA come from the germline V gene. The CDR3 totals 16 residues. The trim removed 6 bases at V and 0 bases at J, leaving 7 bases unmatched. CDR3 in DNA: TGCAGCGTCCAGGGACAGGGGGAAAGCTCCTACAATGAGCAGTTCTTC. This gives the protein CSVQGQGESSYNEQFF.

Only one count was recorded for this clonotype. The chain couples TRBV6-1 to TRBJ1-1; D unclear. The CDR3 is 13 amino acids. From germline, CDR1 is MNHNS and CDR2 SASEGT. V was clipped by 8 bases and J by 0 bases, with 10 bases between them. The CDR3 sequence is CASRAGLNTEAFF. Here the CDR3 DNA reads TGTGCCAGCCGGGCGGGATTGAACACTGAAGCTTTCTTT.

The genes are TRBV7-3 and TRBJ2-1; 11 bases agree with TRBD2. Germline V gives CDR1 SGHTA, CDR2 FQGTGA. J was trimmed by 5 bases and V by 2 bases; bases with no gene match: 14. CDR3 size: 19 residues. CDR3 DNA: TGTGCCAGCAGCTTACCTGTCGAGGGGACTAGCGGAAACGACAATGAGCAGTTCTTC. Translation: CASSLPVEGTSGNDNEQFF.

The table lists this clonotype with many counts. This chain uses TRBV12-3 or TRBV12-4 with TRBJ1-3; D gene ambiguous. The CDR3 is 14 amino acids. V shed 3 bases and J shed 2 bases, with 8 bases lying between them. The CDR3 sequence: CASSLSQAGNTIYF. The DNA of the CDR3 is TGTGCCAGCAGTTTGTCCCAGGCTGGAAACACCATATATTTT.

The J gene is TRBJ2-2, the V gene TRBV24-1; tentatively, D is TRBD1 (6 bases). The ends were cut back, 10 bases at V and 4 bases at J, with 12 bases in the middle. Germline V lookup: CDR1 KGHDR, CDR2 SFDVKD. This CDR3 has 13 residues. The CDR3 nucleotides read TGTGCCACAACTCCAGGGGCCACCGGGGAGCTGTTTTTT. Its protein product is CATTPGATGELFF.

The V gene is TRBV6-1, the J gene TRBJ2-7, with D maybe TRBD2 (6 bases). The length of the CDR3 is 14 residues. The V end lost 2 bases, the J end lost 5 bases, and 13 bases lay between the germline ends. The germline V gene encodes CDR1 MNHNS and CDR2 SASEGT. The DNA of the CDR3 is TGTGCCAGCAGTGAACGGGGGTTTGTGAACGAGCAGTACGTC. It is translated as CASSERGFVNEQYV.

This clonotype was counted many times. The CDR3, as DNA: TGTGCCAGCAGTTTCACGAGCTCTGGAAACACCATATATTTT. It yields the protein CASSFTSSGNTIYF. This chain uses TRBV12-3 or TRBV12-4 with TRBJ1-3; no clear D. The CDR3 has 14 amino acids. V was shortened by 3 bases and J by 0 bases, with 6 bases between the two germline ends.

The rearrangement uses TRBV12-3 or TRBV12-4 and TRBJ2-5; 10 nucleotides agree with TRBD1. V gave up 6 bases and J gave up 7 bases; unmatched junction bases: 8. This CDR3 is built from 14 residues. CDR3 nucleotides: TGTGCCAGCAGCCTCGGGACAGGGGTTGTGACCCAGTACTTC. This sequence encodes CASSLGTGVVTQYF.

This clonotype was picked up a small number of times. The chain has TRBV27 and TRBJ2-7; perhaps TRBD2 as D (5 bases). Germline CDR1 is MNHEY and CDR2 is SMNVEV (reference sequence). V lost 10 bases to trimming and J lost 2 bases, with 15 bases between them. CDR3 length: 13 amino acids. DNA of the CDR3: TGTGCCATCAGCCGGGGAAGGACCTACGAGCAGTACTTC. It yields the protein CAISRGRTYEQYF.

This clonotype was seen a handful of times. The CDR3 region has the DNA TGTGCCAGCAGCTTAGCGGGATTGTATGAGACCCAGTACTTC. This codes for CASSLAGLYETQYF. The J gene is TRBJ2-5, the V gene TRBV13, with a possible D match to TRBD2 (5 bases). CDR3 length: 14 amino acids. The germline V gene has CDR1 PRHDT and CDR2 FYEKMQ (reference sequence). Trimming left V 1 base short and J 5 bases short, with 11 bases between. The full variable domain, with the rest looked up from reference TRBV13 and TRBJ2-5, is AAGVIQSPRHLIKEKRETATLKCYPIPRHDTVYWYQQGPGQDPQFLISFYEKMQSDKGSIPDRFSAQQFSDYHSELNMSSLELGDSALYFCASSLAGLYETQYFGPGTRLLVL.

The rearrangement links TRBV27 to TRBJ2-3; no definite D call. Germline V gene lookup returns CDR1 MNHEY and CDR2 SMNVEV (reference sequence). The CDR3 covers 14 residues. The V end was cut by 3 bases, the J end by 1 base, with 8 bases between. Here the CDR3 DNA reads TGTGCCAGCAGTTTCATGTACGGCACAGATACGCAGTATTTT. Its protein is CASSFMYGTDTQYF.

V usage is TRBV15 and J usage is TRBJ1-4; D might be TRBD1 (6 bases). CDR1 and CDR2 (germline): LNHNV, YYDKDF (reference sequence). This CDR3 region has 17 residues. V dropped 0 bases and J dropped 4 bases, with 15 bases sitting between them. CDR3 sequence: CATSRDRGADNNEKLFF. CDR3 nucleotides: TGTGCCACCAGCAGAGATAGGGGGGCGGATAATAATGAAAAACTGTTTTTT.

This clonotype was recorded a few times. V gene TRBV15 combines with J gene TRBJ2-1, with D unresolved. The germline gives CDR1 LNHNV, CDR2 YYDKDF (reference sequence). The length of the CDR3 is 12 residues. V lost 2 bases and J 7 bases, leaving 6 bases between the germline ends. The CDR3 sequence: CATSRINNEQFF. DNA of the CDR3: TGTGCCACCAGCAGAATAAATAATGAGCAGTTCTTC.

J is TRBJ1-6 and V is TRBV5-1; D unresolved. V was trimmed by 1 base and J by 0 bases, leaving 14 bases between them. From germline, CDR1 is SGHRS and CDR2 YFSETQ. The CDR3 extends over 18 amino acids. CDR3 coding DNA: TGCGCCAGCAGCTTGATAGGGCGCTGGAGCTCCTATAATTCACCCCTCCACTTT. Its protein product is CASSLIGRWSSYNSPLHF.

The sample holds a few counts of this clonotype. This rearrangement joins TRBV6-1 to TRBJ1-1, with a weak D call TRBD1 (6 bases). The CDR3 has 13 residues. Trimming removed 7 bases at V and 1 base at J, with 10 bases between. Germline CDR1 MNHNS, CDR2 SASEGT. CDR3 in amino acids: CASTKGGNTEAFF. CDR3 nucleotide sequence: TGTGCCAGCACCAAAGGGGGGAACACTGAAGCTTTCTTT.

This chain links TRBV20-1 with TRBJ2-3; 11 positions agree with TRBD2. CDR3 length equals 16 residues. The junction had 3 bases not matched to a gene; V was cut back by 1 base and J by 0 bases. The germline V gene encodes CDR1 DFQATT and CDR2 SNEGSKA (reference sequence). CDR3 residues: CSARGGTSGSTDTQYF. CDR3 in DNA: TGCAGTGCTAGAGGTGGGACTAGCGGAAGCACAGATACGCAGTATTTT.

This clonotype was found many times. This chain links TRBV12-3 or TRBV12-4 with TRBJ2-2; 7 nucleotides match TRBD1. This CDR3 is 15 amino acids long. V shed 4 bases and J 2 bases; nucleotides not matched to a gene: 4. Written as DNA, the CDR3 is TGTGCCAGCAGTTCGGGGACAGCAAACACCGGGGAGCTGTTTTTT. Protein sequence: CASSSGTANTGELFF.

The chain recombines TRBV29-1 with TRBJ2-2; D unresolved. Germline CDR1 reads SQVTM; CDR2 reads ANQGSEA. This CDR3 has 15 amino acids. Trimming cost V 4 bases and J 2 bases, with 14 bases left between them. The DNA for the CDR3 is TGCAGCGTTGCCGGTTTGGGCCTTAACACCGGGGAGCTGTTTTTT. Translated, it gives CSVAGLGLNTGELFF.

This clonotype was observed a few times. This rearrangement joins TRBV3-1 to TRBJ2-5, with 7 positions matching TRBD2. Germline CDR1 and CDR2: LGHDT and YNNKEL (reference sequence). The CDR3 loop spans 14 amino acids. The V gene end was trimmed by 0 bases and the J gene end by 5 bases; junction bases not matched to a gene: 3. Here the CDR3 DNA reads TGTGCCAGCAGCCAAGAAAGCGGGGTGGAGACCCAGTACTTC. Its protein product is CASSQESGVETQYF.

This clonotype was detected many times. The chain carries TRBV7-8 and TRBJ2-5; D is unclear. This CDR3 is 12 amino acids long. Trimming took 6 bases from V and 5 from J, leaving 10 bases between them. The germline V gene has CDR1 SGHVS and CDR2 FQNEAQ. The CDR3 coding sequence is TGTGCCAGCAGAGGAGTTGCGGAGACCCAGTACTTC. It translates to CASRGVAETQYF.

This clonotype was seen a few times. The CDR3 loop is CASSLYGSKGWAHAYEQYF. CDR3 sequence (DNA): TGTGCCAGCAGTTTATACGGGAGTAAAGGTTGGGCACACGCCTACGAGCAGTACTTC. J is TRBJ2-7 and V is TRBV28, with a possible D match to TRBD2 (6 bases). Germline lookup yields CDR1 MDHEN and CDR2 SYDVKM. The CDR3 spans 19 residues. V lost 1 base, J lost 2 bases, and 24 bases lay in between.

The gene calls are TRBV7-9 and TRBJ2-7; TRBD1 might be the D (5 bases). This CDR3 contains 14 residues. Trimming removed 5 bases from V and 3 bases from J, with 14 bases in between. Germline values: CDR1 SEHNR, CDR2 FQNEAQ (reference sequence). CDR3 sequence reads: CASSLDILGYEQYF. CDR3 coding DNA: TGTGCCAGCAGCCTGGACATTTTAGGCTACGAGCAGTACTTC.

The chain recombines TRBV20-1 with TRBJ2-2, with 7 nucleotides matching TRBD2. CDR1 is DFQATT and CDR2 is SNEGSKA in the germline V gene (reference sequence). Trimming took 7 bases from V and 0 from J; bases not matched to a gene: 8. The CDR3 is 15 amino acids. In nucleotides, the CDR3 is TGCAGTGTAGGGAGCGGGGAGGCGAACACCGGGGAGCTGTTTTTT. Its translation: CSVGSGEANTGELFF.

This clonotype was picked up a small number of times. This chain connects TRBV27 to TRBJ2-1; D unresolved. Germline lookup yields CDR1 MNHEY and CDR2 SMNVEV (reference sequence). The CDR3 is 13 residues long. The V gene lost 3 bases and the J gene lost 5 bases, with 8 bases spanning the gap. CDR3: CASSFGPHNEQFF. Written as DNA, the CDR3 is TGTGCCAGCAGTTTCGGACCTCACAATGAGCAGTTCTTC.

In its sample, this clonotype was seen a few times. The chain joins TRBV3-1 to TRBJ2-5; D not resolved. This CDR3 is 14 amino acids long. CDR1 is LGHDT and CDR2 is YNNKEL in the germline V gene (reference sequence). V lost 0 bases and J 3 bases, leaving 8 bases between the germline ends. CDR3 coding DNA: TGTGCCAGCAGCCAAGATAGCTATAAAGAGACCCAGTACTTC. Its protein product is CASSQDSYKETQYF.

The chain joins TRBV6-2 or TRBV6-3 to TRBJ1-1; D unclear. This CDR3 region has 12 residues. Germline lookup yields CDR1 MNHEY and CDR2 SVGEGT. Trimming stripped 6 bases from V and 0 bases from J, with 5 bases between. In nucleotides, the CDR3 is TGTGCCAGCAGCGCGATGAACACTGAAGCTTTCTTT. Translated: CASSAMNTEAFF.

This clonotype has more than one count but fewer than ten. The chain combines TRBV10-2 with TRBJ2-2; TRBD2 agrees at 9 bases. The CDR3 runs 17 residues. CDR1 WSHSY and CDR2 SAAADI come from the germline V gene. V lost 4 bases and J lost 4; bases outside the gene matches: 10. The CDR3 protein is CASSVVAGATGTGELFF. The CDR3 coding sequence is TGCGCCAGCAGTGTGGTAGCGGGAGCCACGGGCACCGGGGAGCTGTTTTTT.

This clonotype was detected many times. The genes are TRBV7-2 and TRBJ1-1, with D tentatively TRBD1 (5 bases). V lost 4 bases and J 14 bases, leaving 8 bases between the germline ends. The CDR3 has 9 amino acids. CDR1 and CDR2 from the germline V gene are SGHTA and FQGNSA. CDR3 coding DNA: TGTGCCAGCAGCTCAGGGCGGTTCTTT. Protein sequence: CASSSGRFF. Full variable domain (rest looked up from reference TRBV7-2 and TRBJ1-1): GAGVSQSPSNKVTEKGKDVELRCDPISGHTALYWYRQSLGQGLEFLIYFQGNSAPDKSGLPSDRFSAERTGGSVSTLTIQRTQQEDSAVYLCASSSGRFFGQGTRLTVV.

V usage is TRBV5-6 and J usage is TRBJ2-7; D gene uncertain. This CDR3 spans 14 amino acids. Germline V CDR1 and CDR2: SGHDT, YYEEEE. Deletions cut 4 bases from V and 4 bases from J, with 15 bases between. The CDR3 reads CASSPALDQYEQYF. CDR3 sequence (DNA): TGTGCCAGCAGCCCGGCGCTAGATCAGTACGAGCAGTACTTC.